This is a list of T cell receptor beta chains from one sample in a study of T cell changes during pregnancy in multiple sclerosis. The table came from immunoSEQ multiplex PCR; TCRdb's copy has only in-frame clones and leaves some out. The sample consists of 35,000 to 45,000 clones, 91% of them appearing once. Material: CD4+ T cells from peripheral blood mononuclear cells, obtained in the second trimester of pregnancy. The source is a female donor in good health, enrolled as a control in a pregnancy study. CDR3s include the opening cysteine and the closing phenylalanine or tryptophan. Fields, in order: D gene, CDR3 length, J gene, clone size, V gene, CDR3 DNA, CDR3 protein. D genes are given only for firm matches. Size tells how often a clone was seen (once, few, many) or the class of an expanded clone, and some rows leave it out.

D: TRBD1; length: 14; J: TRBJ2-7; size: .; V: TRBV6-5; DNA: TGTGCCAGCAGTCTCCAGGGGGCGGGCTACGAGCAGTACTTC; CDR3: CASSLQGAGYEQYF
D: .; length: 13; J: TRBJ1-1; size: .; V: TRBV7-3; DNA: TGTGCCAGCAGCCCTTACTTGAACACTGAAGCTTTCTTT; CDR3: CASSPYLNTEAFF
D: .; length: 12; J: TRBJ1-1; size: .; V: TRBV29-1; DNA: TGCAGCGTTGAAAAGGGAGGCACTGAAGCTTTCTTT; CDR3: CSVEKGGTEAFF
D: .; length: 15; J: TRBJ2-1; size: .; V: TRBV7-2; DNA: TGTGCCAGCAGCTTAGATGTTAGCACGTACAATGAGCAGTTCTTC; CDR3: CASSLDVSTYNEQFF
D: TRBD2; length: 15; J: TRBJ2-1; size: once; V: TRBV19; DNA: TGTGCCAGTAGTATAGATCGGACTAGCGCCGATGAGCAGTTCTTC; CDR3: CASSIDRTSADEQFF
D: TRBD1; length: 14; J: TRBJ1-3; size: once; V: TRBV5-1; DNA: TGCGCCAGCAGCTTCGGACAGGGCTTAGACACCATATATTTT; CDR3: CASSFGQGLDTIYF
D: .; length: 15; J: TRBJ1-4; size: .; V: TRBV4-2; DNA: TGTGCCAGCAGCCAAGTACAAACAACTAATGAAAAACTGTTTTTT; CDR3: CASSQVQTTNEKLFF
D: .; length: 14; J: TRBJ2-1; size: .; V: TRBV7-2; DNA: TGTGCCAGCGGGGGCCCTCGGAAGGACAATGAGCAGTTCTTC; CDR3: CASGGPRKDNEQFF
D: .; length: 11; J: TRBJ1-1; size: .; V: TRBV2; DNA: TGTGCCAGCACCCAGAAGACTGAAGCTTTCTTT; CDR3: CASTQKTEAFF
D: .; length: 15; J: TRBJ1-1; size: few; V: TRBV30; DNA: TGTGCCTGGAACACACCGGGACTCAAGAACACTGAAGCTTTCTTT; CDR3: CAWNTPGLKNTEAFF
D: .; length: 14; J: TRBJ1-1; size: .; V: TRBV25-1; DNA: TGTGCCAGCAGTGGACAGCTGGAGAACACTGAAGCTTTCTTT; CDR3: CASSGQLENTEAFF
D: TRBD2; length: 13; J: TRBJ2-1; size: .; V: TRBV19; DNA: TGTGCCAGTAGTAGCGGGGGGCAGAGTGAGCAGTTCTTC; CDR3: CASSSGGQSEQFF
D: TRBD2; length: 16; J: TRBJ2-5; size: .; V: TRBV10-3; DNA: TGTGCCATCAGTCTCGTTAGCGGGGGGGCCTCGGGGACCCAGTACTTC; CDR3: CAISLVSGGASGTQYF
D: TRBD1; length: 16; J: TRBJ1-2; size: .; V: TRBV30; DNA: TGTGCCTGGAGGCCGAAACGACAGGGGGCGAGATATGGCTACACCTTC; CDR3: CAWRPKRQGARYGYTF
D: TRBD1; length: 17; J: TRBJ1-5; size: few; V: TRBV9; DNA: TGTGCCAGCAGCGTGGGGGACAGCAGTTTGTACAATCAGCCCCAGCATTTT; CDR3: CASSVGDSSLYNQPQHF
D: TRBD2; length: 14; J: TRBJ2-7; size: .; V: TRBV10-3; DNA: TGTGCCATCGCGGACGGGGGGGGTCCTTACGAGCAGTACTTC; CDR3: CAIADGGGPYEQYF
D: TRBD2; length: 15; J: TRBJ2-1; size: .; V: TRBV7-9; DNA: TGTGCCAGCAGCAATAGCGGGGGACCCCACAATGAGCAGTTCTTC; CDR3: CASSNSGGPHNEQFF
D: .; length: 13; J: TRBJ1-1; size: .; V: TRBV5-6; DNA: TGTGCCAGCAGCTGGGGCCAGGGGAGTGAAGCTTTCTTT; CDR3: CASSWGQGSEAFF
D: TRBD2; length: 15; J: TRBJ2-1; size: .; V: TRBV4-2; DNA: TGTGCCAGCAGCCAAGTAGCTAGCGGGGGGGGGAGGCAGTTCTTC; CDR3: CASSQVASGGGRQFF
D: .; length: 13; J: TRBJ1-2; size: .; V: TRBV29-1; DNA: TGCAGCGCGAAGACAGGAGATTTCTATGGCTACACCTTC; CDR3: CSAKTGDFYGYTF
D: .; length: 13; J: TRBJ1-2; size: .; V: TRBV30; DNA: TGTGCCTGGAAGAGGTCAGGGGATGATGGCTACACCTTC; CDR3: CAWKRSGDDGYTF
D: TRBD2; length: 13; J: TRBJ2-5; size: .; V: TRBV28; DNA: TGTGCCACGGGGGAGGGCCGGGAGGAGACCCAGTACTTC; CDR3: CATGEGREETQYF
D: TRBD2; length: 15; J: TRBJ2-5; size: .; V: TRBV10-3; DNA: TGTGCCATCAGTGACTCGGGGGGTGGGATGGAGACCCAGTACTTC; CDR3: CAISDSGGGMETQYF
D: TRBD1; length: 12; J: TRBJ2-7; size: .; V: TRBV6-5; DNA: TGTGCCAGCAGTGACAGGGGATACGAGCAGTACTTC; CDR3: CASSDRGYEQYF
D: .; length: 12; J: TRBJ2-1; size: .; V: TRBV7-3; DNA: TGTGCCAGCAGCTCCGGACAGAATGAGCAGTTCTTC; CDR3: CASSSGQNEQFF
D: TRBD2; length: 17; J: TRBJ2-1; size: .; V: TRBV5-1; DNA: TGCGCCAGCAGCACAGGGACTAGCGGACTAACCTACAATGAGCAGTTCTTC; CDR3: CASSTGTSGLTYNEQFF
D: TRBD1; length: 17; J: TRBJ2-7; size: .; V: TRBV4-1; DNA: TGCGCCAGCAGCCAAGATTGGGACAGGTGGGTAAGCTACGAGCAGTACTTC; CDR3: CASSQDWDRWVSYEQYF
D: TRBD1; length: 14; J: TRBJ2-1; size: .; V: TRBV5-1; DNA: TGCGCCAGCAGCCCCGGGACAGGGGGCAATGAGCAGTTCTTC; CDR3: CASSPGTGGNEQFF
D: .; length: 14; J: TRBJ2-2; size: .; V: TRBV11-3; DNA: TGTGCCAGCAGCTCCGCCGACGGGTACGGGGAGCTGTTTTTT; CDR3: CASSSADGYGELFF